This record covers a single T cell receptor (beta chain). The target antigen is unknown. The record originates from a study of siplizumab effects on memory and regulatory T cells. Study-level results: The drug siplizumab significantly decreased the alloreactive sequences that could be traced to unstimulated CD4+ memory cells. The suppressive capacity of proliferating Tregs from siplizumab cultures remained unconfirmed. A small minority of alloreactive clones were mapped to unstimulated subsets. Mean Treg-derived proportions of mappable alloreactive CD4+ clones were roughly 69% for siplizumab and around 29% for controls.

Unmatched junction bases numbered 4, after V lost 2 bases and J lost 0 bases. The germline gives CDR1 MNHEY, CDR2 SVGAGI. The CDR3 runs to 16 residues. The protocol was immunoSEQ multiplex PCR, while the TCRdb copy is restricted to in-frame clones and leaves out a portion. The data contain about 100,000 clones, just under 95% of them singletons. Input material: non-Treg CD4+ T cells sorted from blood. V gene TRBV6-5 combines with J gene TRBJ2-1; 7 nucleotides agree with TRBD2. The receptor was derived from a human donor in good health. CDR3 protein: CASSYQGGISYNEQFF. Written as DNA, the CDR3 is TGTGCCAGCAGTTACCAGGGAGGGATCTCCTACAATGAGCAGTTCTTC.